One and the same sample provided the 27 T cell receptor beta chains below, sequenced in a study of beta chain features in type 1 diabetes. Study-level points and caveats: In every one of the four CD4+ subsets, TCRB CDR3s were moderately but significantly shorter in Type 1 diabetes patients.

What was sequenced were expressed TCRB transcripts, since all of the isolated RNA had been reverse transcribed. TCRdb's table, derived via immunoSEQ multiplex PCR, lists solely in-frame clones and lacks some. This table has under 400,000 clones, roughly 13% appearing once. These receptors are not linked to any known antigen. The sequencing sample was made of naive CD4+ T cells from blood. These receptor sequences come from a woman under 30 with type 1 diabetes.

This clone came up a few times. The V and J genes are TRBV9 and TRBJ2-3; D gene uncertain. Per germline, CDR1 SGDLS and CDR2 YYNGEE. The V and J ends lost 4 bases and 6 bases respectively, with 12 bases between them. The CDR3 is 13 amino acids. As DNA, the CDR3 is TGTGCCAGCAGCATTGACTCCGGCGATACGCAGTATTTT. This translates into CASSIDSGDTQYF. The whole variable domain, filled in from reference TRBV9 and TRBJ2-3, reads DSGVTQTPKHLITATGQRVTLRCSPRSGDLSVYWYQQSLDQGLQFLIQYYNGEERAKGNILERFSAQQFPDLHSELNLSSLELGDSALYFCASSIDSGDTQYFGPGTRLTVL.

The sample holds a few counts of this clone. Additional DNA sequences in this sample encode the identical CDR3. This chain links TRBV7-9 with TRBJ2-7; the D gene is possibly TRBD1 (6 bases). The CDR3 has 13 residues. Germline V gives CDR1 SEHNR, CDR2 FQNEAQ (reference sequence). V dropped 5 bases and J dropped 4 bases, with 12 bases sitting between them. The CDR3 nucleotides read TGTGCCAGCAGCCTGCGGACAGTTTACGAGCAGTACTTC. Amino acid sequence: CASSLRTVYEQYF. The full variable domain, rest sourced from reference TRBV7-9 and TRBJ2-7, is DTGVSQNPRHKITKRGQNVTFRCDPISEHNRLYWYRQTLGQGPEFLTYFQNEAQLEKSRLLSDRFSAERPKGSFSTLEIQRTEQGDSAMYLCASSLRTVYEQYFGPGTRLTVT.

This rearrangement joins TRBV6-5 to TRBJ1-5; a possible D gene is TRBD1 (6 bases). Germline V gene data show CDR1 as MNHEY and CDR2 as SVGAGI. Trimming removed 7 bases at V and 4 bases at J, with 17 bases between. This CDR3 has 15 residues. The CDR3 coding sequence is TGTGCCAGCATCATAAGTGGGCAGGGGAATCAGCCCCAGCATTTT. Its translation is CASIISGQGNQPQHF.

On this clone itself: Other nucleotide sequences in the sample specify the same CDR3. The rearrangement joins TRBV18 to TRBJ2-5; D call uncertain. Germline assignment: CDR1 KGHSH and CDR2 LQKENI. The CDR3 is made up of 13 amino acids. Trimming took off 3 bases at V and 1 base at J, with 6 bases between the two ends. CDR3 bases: TGTGCCAGCTCACCCGGCGGCCAAGAGACCCAGTACTTC. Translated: CASSPGGQETQYF.

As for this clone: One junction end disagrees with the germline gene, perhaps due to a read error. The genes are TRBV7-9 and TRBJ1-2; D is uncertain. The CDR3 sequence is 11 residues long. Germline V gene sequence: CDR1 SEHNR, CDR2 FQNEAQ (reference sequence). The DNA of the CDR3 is TGTGCCAGCAGCCCGGGTCCGGCGCTTCCCTTC. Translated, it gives CASSPGPALPF. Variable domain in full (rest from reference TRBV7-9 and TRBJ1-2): DTGVSQNPRHKITKRGQNVTFRCDPISEHNRLYWYRQTLGQGPEFLTYFQNEAQLEKSRLLSDRFSAERPKGSFSTLEIQRTEQGDSAMYLCASSPGPALPFGSGTRLTVV.

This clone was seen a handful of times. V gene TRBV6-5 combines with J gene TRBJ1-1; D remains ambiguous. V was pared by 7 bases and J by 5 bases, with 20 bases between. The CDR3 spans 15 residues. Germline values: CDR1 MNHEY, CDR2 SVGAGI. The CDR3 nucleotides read TGTGCCAGCAACCCAGTTGTCGGGGTGGGAACTGAAGCTTTCTTT. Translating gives CASNPVVGVGTEAFF.

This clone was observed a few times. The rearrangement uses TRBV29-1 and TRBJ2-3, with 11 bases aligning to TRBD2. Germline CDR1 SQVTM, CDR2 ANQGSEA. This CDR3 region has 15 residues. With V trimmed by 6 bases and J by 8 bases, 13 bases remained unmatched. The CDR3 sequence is CSVLVLAGGPGTQYF. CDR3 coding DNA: TGCAGCGTCCTGGTCCTAGCGGGGGGCCCAGGTACGCAGTATTTT.

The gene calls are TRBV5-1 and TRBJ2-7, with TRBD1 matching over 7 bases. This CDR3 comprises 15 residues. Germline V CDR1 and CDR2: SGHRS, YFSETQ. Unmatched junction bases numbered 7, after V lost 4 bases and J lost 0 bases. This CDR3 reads CASSPRQGNSYEQYF. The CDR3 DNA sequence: TGCGCCAGCAGCCCCCGACAGGGAAACTCCTACGAGCAGTACTTC.

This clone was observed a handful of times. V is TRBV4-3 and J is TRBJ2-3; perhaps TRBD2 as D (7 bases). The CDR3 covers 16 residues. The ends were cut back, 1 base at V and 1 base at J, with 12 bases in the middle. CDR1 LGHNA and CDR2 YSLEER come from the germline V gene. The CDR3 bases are TGCGCCAGCAGCCAAGTGGAGGGGGGGGGCACAGATACGCAGTATTTT. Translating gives CASSQVEGGGTDTQYF.

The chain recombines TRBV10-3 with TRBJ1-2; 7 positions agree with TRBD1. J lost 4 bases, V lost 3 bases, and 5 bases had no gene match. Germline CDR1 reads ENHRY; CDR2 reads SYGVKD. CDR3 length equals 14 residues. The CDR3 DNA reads TGTGCCATCAGTGATACAGGGGAAATCTATGGCTACACCTTC. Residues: CAISDTGEIYGYTF.

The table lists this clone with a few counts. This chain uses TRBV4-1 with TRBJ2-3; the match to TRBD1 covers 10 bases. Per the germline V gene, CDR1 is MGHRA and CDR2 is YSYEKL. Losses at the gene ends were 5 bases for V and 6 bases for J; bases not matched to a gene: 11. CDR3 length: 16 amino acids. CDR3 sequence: CASSARTGGNWDTQYF. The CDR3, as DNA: TGCGCCAGCAGCGCCAGGACAGGGGGTAATTGGGATACGCAGTATTTT.

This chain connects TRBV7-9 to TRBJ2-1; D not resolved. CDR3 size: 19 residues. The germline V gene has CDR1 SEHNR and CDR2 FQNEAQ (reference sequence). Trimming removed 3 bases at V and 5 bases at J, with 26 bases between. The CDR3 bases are TGTGCCAGCAGCTTTTTCGGTCGGATGGTCGAGCGCGTCAACAATGAGCAGTTCTTC. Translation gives CASSFFGRMVERVNNEQFF.

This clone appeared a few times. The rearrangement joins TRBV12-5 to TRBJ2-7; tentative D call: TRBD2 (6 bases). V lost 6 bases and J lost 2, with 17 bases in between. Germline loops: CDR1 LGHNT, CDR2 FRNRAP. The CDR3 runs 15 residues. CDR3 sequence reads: CASGPMWREAYEQYF. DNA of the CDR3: TGTGCTAGTGGCCCCATGTGGAGGGAAGCCTACGAGCAGTACTTC.

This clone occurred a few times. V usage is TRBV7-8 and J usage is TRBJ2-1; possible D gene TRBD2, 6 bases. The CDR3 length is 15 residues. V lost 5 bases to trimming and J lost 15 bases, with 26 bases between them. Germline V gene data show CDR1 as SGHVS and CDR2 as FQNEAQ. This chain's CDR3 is CASSRRGSGPGKMFF. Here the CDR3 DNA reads TGTGCCAGCAGCCGCCGGGGGAGCGGGCCGGGTAAAATGTTCTTC. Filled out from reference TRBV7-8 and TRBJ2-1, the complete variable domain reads GAGVSQSPRYKVAKRGQDVALRCDPISGHVSLFWYQQALGQGPEFLTYFQNEAQLDKSGLPSDRFFAERPEGSVSTLKIQRTQQEDSAVYLCASSRRGSGPGKMFFGPGTRLTVL.

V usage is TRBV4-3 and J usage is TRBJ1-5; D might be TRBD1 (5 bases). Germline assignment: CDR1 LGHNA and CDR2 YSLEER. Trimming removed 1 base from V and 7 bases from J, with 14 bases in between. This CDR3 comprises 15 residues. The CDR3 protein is CASSQVYRGHQPQHF. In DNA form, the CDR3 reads TGCGCCAGCAGCCAAGTTTATAGGGGCCACCAGCCCCAGCATTTT.

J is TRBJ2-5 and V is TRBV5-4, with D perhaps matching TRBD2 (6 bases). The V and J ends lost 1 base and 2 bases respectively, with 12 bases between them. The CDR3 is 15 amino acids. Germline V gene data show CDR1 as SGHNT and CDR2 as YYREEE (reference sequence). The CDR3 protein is CASSLSSALQETQYF. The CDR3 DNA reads TGTGCCAGCAGCTTGTCTAGCGCTCTACAAGAGACCCAGTACTTC.

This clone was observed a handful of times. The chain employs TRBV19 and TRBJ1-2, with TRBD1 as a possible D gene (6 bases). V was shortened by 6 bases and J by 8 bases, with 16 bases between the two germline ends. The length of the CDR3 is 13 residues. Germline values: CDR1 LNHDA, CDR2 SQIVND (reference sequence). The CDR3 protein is CASRITGFGGYTF. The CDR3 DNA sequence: TGTGCCAGTAGGATTACAGGGTTTGGCGGCTACACCTTC. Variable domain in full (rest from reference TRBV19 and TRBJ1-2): DGGITQSPKYLFRKEGQNVTLSCEQNLNHDAMYWYRQDPGQGLRLIYYSQIVNDFQKGDIAEGYSVSREKKESFPLTVTSAQKNPTAFYLCASRITGFGGYTFGSGTRLTVV.

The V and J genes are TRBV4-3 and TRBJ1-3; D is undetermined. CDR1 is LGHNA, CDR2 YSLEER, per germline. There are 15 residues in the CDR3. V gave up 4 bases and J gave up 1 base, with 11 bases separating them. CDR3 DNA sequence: TGCGCCAGCAGCCTCGAGCTTTTATCTGGAAACACCATATATTTT. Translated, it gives CASSLELLSGNTIYF.

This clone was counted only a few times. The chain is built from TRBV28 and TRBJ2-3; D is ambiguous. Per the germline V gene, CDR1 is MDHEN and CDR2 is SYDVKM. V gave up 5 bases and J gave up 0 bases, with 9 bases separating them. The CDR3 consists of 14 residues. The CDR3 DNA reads TGTGCCAGCAGTCTTCCGACTAGCACAGATACGCAGTATTTT. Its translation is CASSLPTSTDTQYF.

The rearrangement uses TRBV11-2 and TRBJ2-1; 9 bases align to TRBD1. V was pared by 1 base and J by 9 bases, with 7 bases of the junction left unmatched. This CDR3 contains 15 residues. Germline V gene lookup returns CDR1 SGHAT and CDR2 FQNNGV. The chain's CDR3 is CASSLGSTGGGEQFF. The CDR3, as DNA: TGTGCCAGCAGCTTAGGGTCAACAGGGGGCGGTGAGCAGTTCTTC.

The CDR3 sequence is CASSSGVTGELFF. The CDR3 coding sequence is TGTGCCAGTAGTTCAGGGGTTACCGGGGAGCTGTTTTTT. V and J are TRBV19 and TRBJ2-2, with a possible D match to TRBD1 (6 bases). The CDR3 is 13 amino acids. The V and J ends lost 5 bases and 5 bases respectively, with 9 bases between them. The germline V gene has CDR1 LNHDA and CDR2 SQIVND (reference sequence).

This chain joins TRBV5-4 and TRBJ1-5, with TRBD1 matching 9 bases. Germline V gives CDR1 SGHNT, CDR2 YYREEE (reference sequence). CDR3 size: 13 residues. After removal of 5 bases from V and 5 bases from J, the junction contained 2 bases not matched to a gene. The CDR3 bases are TGTGCCAGCAGAAGGGACAGGGATCAGCCCCAGCATTTT. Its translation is CASRRDRDQPQHF.

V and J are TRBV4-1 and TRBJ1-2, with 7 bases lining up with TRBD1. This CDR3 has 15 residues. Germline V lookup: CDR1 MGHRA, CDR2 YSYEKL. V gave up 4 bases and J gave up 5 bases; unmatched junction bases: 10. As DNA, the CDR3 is TGCGCCAGCAGCCCCACAGGGGTCCCCTATTATGGCTACACCTTC. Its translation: CASSPTGVPYYGYTF.

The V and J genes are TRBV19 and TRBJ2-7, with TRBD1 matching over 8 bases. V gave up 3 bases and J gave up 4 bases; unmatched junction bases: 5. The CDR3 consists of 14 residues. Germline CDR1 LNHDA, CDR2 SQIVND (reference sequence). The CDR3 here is CASSIDRGGYEQYF. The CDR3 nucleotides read TGTGCCAGTAGTATCGACAGGGGAGGTTACGAGCAGTACTTC.

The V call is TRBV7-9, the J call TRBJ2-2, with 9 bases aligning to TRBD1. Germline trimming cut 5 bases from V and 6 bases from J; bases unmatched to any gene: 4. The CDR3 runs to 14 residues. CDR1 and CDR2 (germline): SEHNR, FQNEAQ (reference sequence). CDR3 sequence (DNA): TGTGCCAGCAGCGGACAGGGGAGCGCCGGGGAGCTGTTTTTT. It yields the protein CASSGQGSAGELFF.

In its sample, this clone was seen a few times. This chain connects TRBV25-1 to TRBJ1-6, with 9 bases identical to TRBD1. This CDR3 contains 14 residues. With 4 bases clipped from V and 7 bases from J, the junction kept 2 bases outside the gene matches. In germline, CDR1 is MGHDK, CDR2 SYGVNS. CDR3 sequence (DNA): TGTGCCAGCAGTGCTACAGGGGGCAATTCACCCCTCCACTTT. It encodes CASSATGGNSPLHF.

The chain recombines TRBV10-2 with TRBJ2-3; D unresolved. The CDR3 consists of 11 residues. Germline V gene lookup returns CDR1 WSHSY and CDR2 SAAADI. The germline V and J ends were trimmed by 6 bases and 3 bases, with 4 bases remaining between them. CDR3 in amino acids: CASRLTDTQYF. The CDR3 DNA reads TGCGCCAGCAGACTTACAGATACGCAGTATTTT.